This is a list of T cell receptor beta chains from one sample in a study of shared clonotypes between healthy human individuals. Some clones are missing from TCRdb's copy, which holds only in-frame ones; the method was immunoSEQ multiplex PCR. The sample includes some 470,000 clones, 76% of them seen just once. Sequencing was done on a sample of PBMCs. The receptors here all came from a middle-aged woman in good health. Some clones in this sample may be carry-over from other donors' samples. CDR3s include the opening cysteine and the closing phenylalanine or tryptophan. D genes are given only for firm matches. Clone sizes are given selectively: once, few, many, or a class where the clone is expanded.

D: TRBD2
size: few
length: 15
V: TRBV9
J: TRBJ2-7
CDR3: CASSNHRDYSYEQYF
DNA: TGTGCCAGCAGCAACCACCGGGACTACTCCTACGAGCAGTACTTC

D: -
size: -
length: 11
V: TRBV29-1
J: TRBJ2-7
CDR3: CSVVVTYEQYF
DNA: TGCAGCGTTGTGGTCACCTACGAGCAGTACTTC

D: -
size: -
length: 15
V: TRBV18
J: TRBJ1-5
CDR3: CASSRSGEPNQPQHF
DNA: TGTGCCAGCTCACGGAGCGGGGAGCCAAATCAGCCCCAGCATTTT

D: -
size: few
length: 14
V: TRBV7-2
J: TRBJ2-1
CDR3: CASSPTMAAYEQFF
DNA: TGTGCCAGCAGCCCGACCATGGCTGCCTATGAGCAGTTCTTC

D: -
size: few
length: 13
V: TRBV18
J: TRBJ2-3
CDR3: CASSREFADTQYF
DNA: TGTGCCAGCTCTCGGGAGTTCGCAGATACGCAGTATTTT

D: -
size: few
length: 14
V: TRBV2
J: TRBJ1-3
CDR3: CASTDRGSGNTIYF
DNA: TGTGCCAGCACCGATAGGGGCTCTGGAAACACCATATATTTT

D: -
size: few
length: 15
V: TRBV11-1
J: TRBJ2-7
CDR3: CASSPDGSPDYEQYF
DNA: TGTGCCAGCAGCCCAGATGGTTCACCCGACTACGAGCAGTACTTC

D: -
size: -
length: 14
V: TRBV6-1
J: TRBJ1-4
CDR3: CASSGAFRAEKLFF
DNA: TGTGCCAGCAGTGGCGCCTTCCGGGCCGAAAAACTGTTTTTT

D: TRBD2
size: -
length: 17
V: TRBV4-1
J: TRBJ2-3
CDR3: CASSQLGLAGGTDTQYF
DNA: TGCGCCAGCAGCCAACTCGGACTAGCGGGAGGAACAGATACGCAGTATTTT

D: TRBD1
size: -
length: 17
V: TRBV13
J: TRBJ2-4
CDR3: CASSNSADRDPLNIQYF
DNA: TGTGCCAGCAGCAACTCGGCCGACAGGGATCCCCTAAACATTCAGTACTTC

D: TRBD2
size: -
length: 17
V: TRBV27
J: TRBJ2-3
CDR3: CASSLRAGRVPPDTQYF
DNA: TGTGCCAGCAGTTTACGCGCGGGGAGGGTACCGCCAGATACGCAGTATTTT